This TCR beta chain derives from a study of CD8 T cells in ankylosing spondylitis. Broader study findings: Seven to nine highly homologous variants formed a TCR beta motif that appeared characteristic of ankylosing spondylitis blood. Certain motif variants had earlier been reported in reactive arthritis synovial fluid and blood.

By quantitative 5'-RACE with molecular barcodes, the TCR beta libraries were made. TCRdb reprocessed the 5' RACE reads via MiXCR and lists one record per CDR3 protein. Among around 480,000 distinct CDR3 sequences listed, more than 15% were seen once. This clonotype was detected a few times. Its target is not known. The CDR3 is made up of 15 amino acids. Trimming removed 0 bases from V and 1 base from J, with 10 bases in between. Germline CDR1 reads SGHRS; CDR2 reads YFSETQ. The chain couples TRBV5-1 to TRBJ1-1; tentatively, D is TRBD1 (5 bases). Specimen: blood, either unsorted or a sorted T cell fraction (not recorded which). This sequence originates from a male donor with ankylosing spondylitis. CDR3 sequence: CASSLGQPENTEAFF. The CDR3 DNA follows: TGCGCCAGCAGCTTGGGACAGCCGGAGAACACTGAAGCTTTCTTT.